This T cell receptor beta chain was sequenced during a study of T cell repertoires in cytomegalovirus infection. Study as a whole: CMV infection plus the matching HLA type was flagged by public TCR beta signatures. Study results and caveats: Adding up the frequency of public TCR beta families identified people who carried CMV plus the relevant HLA. Ex vivo, HLA-C-restricted CMV-specific TCR beta clonotypes prevailed over the rest of the response.

Germline lookup yields CDR1 SGHVS and CDR2 FQNEAQ. V was clipped by 4 bases and J by 2 bases, with 11 bases between them. CDR3 length equals 14 residues. The table lists this clonotype with many counts. The antigen is unknown. TCRdb re-analysed the reads in MiXCR, keeping a single row per CDR3 protein. This sample has some 300,000 distinct CDR3 sequences; roughly a tenth occur once, and the top ten carry less than 3%. Sequencing was done on a sample of PBMCs. This chain uses TRBV7-8 with TRBJ1-1; no firm D call. The clonotype comes from a human donor in good health (CMV status not recorded). Some clones in this sample may be carry-over from other donors' samples. The CDR3 loop reads CASSSRRINTEAFF. CDR3 nucleotides: TGTGCCAGCAGCTCCCGGCGGATTAACACTGAAGCTTTCTTT.